This T cell receptor (beta chain) was obtained from a study of shared clonotypes between healthy human individuals. Broader study findings: The naive CD4 repertoires of a few donors were compared, and approximately 5.3% of clonotypes were shared. Few donors limited the genetic and exposure-history diversity represented.

As processed by the authors: Junction-only immunoSEQ sequences carried no quality scores, so filtering differed. Assay used: immunoSEQ multiplex PCR; TCRdb lists only in-frame clones, some missing. Clonal size and the V and J genes are those of that table, whereas D and trimming came from the DNA. The sample yields hundreds of thousands of clones, 97% seen once. Germline V gene data show CDR1 as MNHEY and CDR2 as SVGAGI. The CDR3 length is 14 residues. Trimming removed 4 bases from V and 4 bases from J, with 11 bases in between. The authors divided CD4+ cells into CD45RA+ naive and CD45RA-negative memory subsets. For this clone: As yet, its antigen is unknown.

The chain joins TRBV6-5 to TRBJ1-5; D ambiguous. This TCR was sampled from a woman aged 30 to 39 in good health. Specimen: naive CD4+ T cells sorted from blood. Indicated subset: CD45RA+ positively selected. The CDR3 region has the DNA TGTGCCAGCAGTTTGGAGATGTCGAATCAGCCCCAGCATTTT. Amino acids: CASSLEMSNQPQHF.